The clone carrying this TCR beta chain appeared a single time. This record comes from a study of blood T cell repertoires in COVID-19. Overall study: Collection of acute and convalescent COVID-19 samples took place in the United States, Italy and Spain. PBMCs, B-cell-depleted T cells, or T cells provided the cDNA or gDNA that made up the material.

Those enrolled, adults aged roughly 18 to 89 years, came from roughly 23 US areas. Cohort 3 donors were reported recovered after two negative PCRs, clearance, or symptom resolution. CDR3 length: 14 residues. In germline, CDR1 is WNHNN, CDR2 SYGVQD (reference sequence). V lost 4 bases to trimming and J lost 4 bases; unmatched junction nucleotides: 6. The repertoire was sequenced with immunoSEQ multiplex PCR; TCRdb's copy has only in-frame clones and lacks some. The sample includes fewer than 200,000 clones, about 80% seen only once; the top ten take around 12%. Material: PBMCs or T cells enriched from blood (not recorded which). J is TRBJ1-1 and V is TRBV10-1, with 7 bases matching TRBD1. The sequence came from a man aged 45-60 years who had recovered from COVID-19. The CDR3 region is CASSAFAGGTEAFF. In DNA, the CDR3 is TGCGCCAGCAGTGCATTTGCAGGGGGCACTGAAGCTTTCTTT.